These T cell receptor beta chains were read from a single sample in a study of blood T cells in healthy people across ages. TCRdb re-called the 5' RACE reads with MiXCR, one entry per CDR3 protein. The table includes roughly 700,000 distinct CDR3 sequences, about 52% detected once. Sequenced sample: blood. These receptor sequences come from a woman in her fifties or sixties in good health. The CDR3 runs from the conserved cysteine through the conserved F or W. D genes are given only for firm matches. A row's size may be missing; if present it is once, few, many or a size class.

CDR3aa | CDR3nt | v_gene | d_gene | abundance | j_gene
CASSPHDRENTEVFF | TGTGCCAGCAGTCCTCACGACAGGGAGAACACTGAAGTTTTCTTT | TRBV6-6 | TRBD1 | - | TRBJ1-1
CASSQEGGSRSEQFF | TGTGCCAGCAGCCAAGAGGGCGGGAGTCGAAGTGAGCAGTTCTTC | TRBV4-2 | TRBD2 | few | TRBJ2-1
CASSQDSLTYNEQYF | TGCGCCAGCAGCCAAGACAGTTTGACCTACAATGAGCAGTACTTC | TRBV4-3 | - | - | TRBJ2-7
CASTATSGLYEQYF | TGTGCCAGCACCGCGACTAGCGGCCTCTACGAGCAGTACTTC | TRBV28 | TRBD2 | - | TRBJ2-7
CASSLQGGVQETQYF | TGTGCCAGCAGTCTCCAGGGGGGGGTTCAAGAGACCCAGTACTTC | TRBV27 | - | - | TRBJ2-5
CSARWDSNQPQHF | TGCAGTGCTAGATGGGATAGCAATCAGCCCCAGCATTTT | TRBV20-1 | - | - | TRBJ1-5
CASSEARWRTNYGYTF | TGTGCCAGCAGTGAAGCGCGTTGGCGGACTAACTATGGCTACACCTTC | TRBV6-1 | - | - | TRBJ1-2
CASSYDRGTSTDTQYF | TGTGCCAGCAGCTACGACAGGGGTACTAGCACAGATACGCAGTATTTT | TRBV7-2 | TRBD1 | - | TRBJ2-3
CAIAGTGEKSSYNEQFF | TGTGCCATAGCCGGGACAGGCGAGAAGAGCTCCTACAATGAGCAGTTCTTC | TRBV10-3 | TRBD1 | - | TRBJ2-1
CASSLVGLEVDEQFF | TGTGCCAGCAGCTTAGTGGGTTTAGAGGTGGATGAGCAGTTCTTC | TRBV7-9 | - | - | TRBJ2-1
CASSFVLGELFF | TGTGCCAGCAGCTTCGTGCTCGGGGAGCTGTTTTTT | TRBV11-2 | - | - | TRBJ2-2
CASGLASGLAGGPGNEQYF | TGCGCCAGCGGCTTAGCTTCTGGACTAGCGGGAGGGCCGGGGAATGAGCAGTACTTC | TRBV5-1 | TRBD2 | - | TRBJ2-5
CAISEIDTQYF | TGTGCCATCAGTGAGATTGATACGCAGTACTTC | TRBV10-3 | - | few | TRBJ2-7
CAWSTDRVNSPLHF | TGTGCCTGGAGCACGGACAGGGTTAATTCACCCCTCCACTTT | TRBV30 | TRBD1 | - | TRBJ1-6
CASSFGRGQNEKLFF | TGTGCCAGCAGCTTTGGTAGGGGGCAGAATGAAAAACTGTTTTTT | TRBV7-2 | TRBD1 | - | TRBJ1-4
CASSQEGQGSGEQYF | TGCGCCAGCAGCCAAGAGGGACAGGGGAGTGGGGAGCAGTACTTC | TRBV4-3 | TRBD1 | - | TRBJ2-5
CASSPSLQVLNEQFF | TGTGCCAGCAGCCCGAGTCTACAGGTTTTGAATGAGCAGTTCTTC | TRBV4-2 | - | few | TRBJ2-1
CASVRQGGTEAFF | TGTGCTAGTGTTAGACAGGGGGGGACTGAAGCTTTCTTT | TRBV12-5 | TRBD1 | - | TRBJ1-1
CASSQDSLTARNRETQYF | TGTGCCAGCAGCCAAGATTCGTTGACCGCACGCAATCGAGAGACCCAGTACTTC | TRBV14 | - | - | TRBJ2-5
CASSLSGAGFAYEQYF | TGTGCCAGCAGTTTATCTGGGGCGGGATTTGCTTACGAGCAGTACTTC | TRBV28 | - | many | TRBJ2-7
CSARKSHRLDNSPLHF | TGCAGTGCTAGAAAGAGCCACAGGCTCGATAATTCACCCCTCCACTTT | TRBV20-1 | - | few | TRBJ1-6
CASSGQVAGSYNEQFF | TGTGCCAGCAGTGGCCAGGTAGCGGGATCCTACAATGAGCAGTTCTTC | TRBV2 | TRBD2 | - | TRBJ2-1
CASIAGSHGYTF | TGTGCCAGCATAGCAGGGTCCCATGGCTACACCTTC | TRBV12-3/TRBV12-4 | - | - | TRBJ1-2
CAWETGDGRNTEAFF | TGTGCCTGGGAGACAGGGGATGGGCGGAACACTGAAGCTTTCTTT | TRBV30 | TRBD1 | - | TRBJ1-1
CSARDRTAFYNEQFF | TGCAGTGCTAGAGATCGTACCGCCTTCTACAATGAGCAGTTCTTC | TRBV20-1 | - | - | TRBJ2-1
CATVLGGWGYGYTF | TGTGCCACCGTCCTAGGGGGATGGGGCTATGGCTACACCTTC | TRBV6-1 | - | - | TRBJ1-2
CAISPIDRDYGYTF | TGTGCCATCAGCCCAATAGACAGGGACTATGGCTACACCTTC | TRBV10-3 | TRBD1 | few | TRBJ1-2
CASSQPRGGNYGYTF | TGTGCCAGCAGTCAACCCAGGGGGGGGAACTATGGCTACACCTTC | TRBV28 | TRBD1 | - | TRBJ1-2
CASSVAPQETQYF | TGTGCCAGCAGCGTAGCTCCCCAAGAGACCCAGTACTTC | TRBV9 | - | - | TRBJ2-5